This entry lists 13 T cell receptor beta chains sequenced from one sample in a study of shared clonotypes between healthy human individuals. Generated by immunoSEQ multiplex PCR, the TCRdb table keeps only in-frame clones and is missing some. The table has 950,000 to 1,300,000 clones, under 80% seen once. Sequencing was done on a sample of memory CD4+ T cells sorted from blood. Subset described: CD45RA-negative fraction. Receptors were obtained from a man aged 18 to 29 in good health.

This rearrangement joins TRBV2 to TRBJ2-3; 9 positions agree with TRBD2. Germline CDR1 and CDR2: SNHLY and FYNNEI. The CDR3 length is 15 residues. Unmatched junction bases numbered 7, after V lost 7 bases and J lost 2 bases. Written as DNA, the CDR3 is TGTGCCAGCACGGGAGCGGGGGGTAACACAGATACGCAGTATTTT. Its protein is CASTGAGGNTDTQYF.

The J gene is TRBJ2-7, the V gene TRBV19; the D gene is possibly TRBD2 (5 bases). The CDR3 is made up of 16 amino acids. Trimming took 2 bases from V and 3 from J, leaving 17 bases between them. Germline V gene lookup returns CDR1 LNHDA and CDR2 SQIVND (reference sequence). The CDR3 DNA reads as TGTGCCAGTAGTATACAAAAAACGTGGACTCACTACGAGCAGTACTTC. This sequence encodes CASSIQKTWTHYEQYF.

This chain connects TRBV19 to TRBJ1-5; 8 positions match TRBD1. The CDR3 contains 16 residues. In germline, CDR1 is LNHDA, CDR2 SQIVND (reference sequence). J lost 1 base, V lost 4 bases, and 6 bases had no gene match. The CDR3 loop reads CASSKDDRGSNQPQHF. CDR3 in DNA: TGTGCCAGTAGTAAAGATGACAGGGGCAGCAATCAGCCCCAGCATTTT.

A note on this clone: This sample includes further DNA sequences coding for the same CDR3. The rearrangement joins TRBV2 to TRBJ1-1; 7 bases fit TRBD1. The CDR3 loop spans 13 amino acids. Germline-derived CDR1 and CDR2 are SNHLY and FYNNEI. The J segment lost 5 bases and the V segment lost 6 bases, leaving 6 bases of the junction unmatched. CDR3 residues: CASRRQGGTEAFF. The CDR3 nucleotides are TGTGCCAGCAGGCGACAGGGAGGAACTGAAGCTTTCTTT.

The chain recombines TRBV7-2 with TRBJ1-3, with TRBD1 matching over 7 bases. Germline lookup yields CDR1 SGHTA and CDR2 FQGNSA. CDR3 length: 16 residues. V gave up 5 bases and J gave up 2 bases; unmatched junction bases: 9. The CDR3 sequence is CASSPSQGLPGNTIYF. The CDR3 coding sequence is TGTGCCAGCAGCCCATCACAGGGGCTCCCTGGAAACACCATATATTTT.

This sequence joins TRBV4-3 and TRBJ2-4, with D tentatively TRBD1 (6 bases). The V and J ends lost 1 base and 5 bases respectively, with 9 bases between them. CDR3 size: 14 residues. Germline V gene data show CDR1 as LGHNA and CDR2 as YSLEER. The CDR3: CASSQATGENIQYF. Here the CDR3 DNA reads TGCGCCAGCAGCCAAGCGACAGGAGAAAACATTCAGTACTTC.

The chain links TRBV25-1 to TRBJ2-2; no clear D gene. The germline V gene encodes CDR1 MGHDK and CDR2 SYGVNS. The V end lost 4 bases, the J end lost 7 bases, and 7 bases lay between the germline ends. The length of the CDR3 is 12 residues. The CDR3 nucleotides are TGTGCCAGCAGTGCGGATCGCGGGGAGCTGTTTTTT. It encodes CASSADRGELFF. The full variable domain, with the rest looked up from reference TRBV25-1 and TRBJ2-2, is EADIYQTPRYLVIGTGKKITLECSQTMGHDKMYWYQQDPGMELHLIHYSYGVNSTEKGDLSSESTVSRIRTEHFPLTLESARPSHTSQYLCASSADRGELFFGEGSRLTVL.

This clone has only a few counts. CDR3 in DNA: TGTGCCTGGAAGTTGGCCAGTTCCACCGGGGAGCTGTTTTTT. This codes for CAWKLASSTGELFF. The chain couples TRBV30 to TRBJ2-2; no clear D. Trimming took off 4 bases at V and 4 bases at J, with 13 bases between the two ends. Per the germline V gene, CDR1 is GTSNPN and CDR2 is SVGIG (reference sequence). The CDR3 has 14 residues.

The sample holds many counts of this clone. Other nucleotide sequences from this sample produce the same CDR3. This chain links TRBV19 with TRBJ1-5, with no clear D. The length of the CDR3 is 16 residues. Per germline, CDR1 LNHDA and CDR2 SQIVND (reference sequence). Deletions cut 5 bases from V and 1 base from J, with 15 bases between. In DNA form, the CDR3 reads TGTGCCAGTAGTCCTAAAGCGGGGAACAGCAATCAGCCCCAGCATTTT. Protein product: CASSPKAGNSNQPQHF.

This clone is a singleton in its sample. V and J are TRBV10-3 and TRBJ2-3; 8 positions match TRBD1. Per the germline V gene, CDR1 is ENHRY and CDR2 is SYGVKD. This CDR3 comprises 13 residues. V dropped 7 bases and J dropped 3; count of bases not matched to a gene: 3. CDR3 sequence: CAITRGPTDTQYF. CDR3 coding DNA: TGTGCCATCACCAGGGGGCCAACAGATACGCAGTATTTT.

This clone was seen only once. Other DNA sequences of this sample code for an identical CDR3. The rearrangement links TRBV30 to TRBJ2-7, with D unresolved. The CDR3 has 12 residues. V lost 3 bases and J lost 0, with 6 bases in between. In germline, CDR1 is GTSNPN, CDR2 SVGIG (reference sequence). CDR3 protein: CAWSPSSYEQYF. The DNA for the CDR3 is TGTGCCTGGAGCCCCTCCTCCTACGAGCAGTACTTC.

V and J are TRBV30 and TRBJ1-6; D unresolved. The V end was cut by 4 bases, the J end by 6 bases, with 13 bases between. There are 14 residues in the CDR3. CDR1 is GTSNPN and CDR2 is SVGIG in the germline V gene (reference sequence). CDR3 nucleotides: TGTGCCTGGAAGGAAGCGACCGTTAATTCACCCCTCCACTTT. It encodes CAWKEATVNSPLHF. Full variable domain (rest looked up from reference TRBV30 and TRBJ1-6): SQTIHQWPATLVQPVGSPLSLECTVEGTSNPNLYWYRQAAGRGLQLLFYSVGIGQISSEVPQNLSASRPQDRQFILSSKKLLLSDSGFYLCAWKEATVNSPLHFGNGTRLTVT.

The V and J genes are TRBV10-3 and TRBJ1-4; TRBD1 agrees at 7 bases. Germline V CDR1 and CDR2: ENHRY, SYGVKD. J was trimmed by 0 bases and V by 2 bases; bases with no gene match: 9. The CDR3 is made up of 18 amino acids. In nucleotides, the CDR3 is TGTGCCATCAGTGAGGGACCAGGGGGTCCCGCAACTAATGAAAAACTGTTTTTT. As protein: CAISEGPGGPATNEKLFF.